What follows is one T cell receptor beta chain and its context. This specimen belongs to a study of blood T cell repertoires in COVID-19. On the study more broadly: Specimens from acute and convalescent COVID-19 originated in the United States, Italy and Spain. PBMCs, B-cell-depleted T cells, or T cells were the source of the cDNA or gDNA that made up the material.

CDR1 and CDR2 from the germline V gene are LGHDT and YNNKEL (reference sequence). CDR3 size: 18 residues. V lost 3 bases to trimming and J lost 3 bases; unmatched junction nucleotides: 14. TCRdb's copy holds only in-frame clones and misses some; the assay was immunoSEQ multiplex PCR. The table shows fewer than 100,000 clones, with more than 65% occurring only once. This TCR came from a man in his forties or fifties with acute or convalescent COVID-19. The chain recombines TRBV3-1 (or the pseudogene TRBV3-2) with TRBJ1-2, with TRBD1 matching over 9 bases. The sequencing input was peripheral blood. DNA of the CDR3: TGTGCCAGCAGCCATGAGGGACAGGGAAAAGCTAATCACTATGGCTACACCTTC. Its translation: CASSHEGQGKANHYGYTF.